The 15 T cell receptor beta chains listed next were all sequenced from one sample in a study of PD-1 blockade in classical Hodgkin lymphoma. Libraries were prepared by immunoSEQ multiplex PCR; TCRdb keeps only in-frame clonotypes and omits some of them. The sample has some 30,000 clones; approximately 74% are singletons. Autologous stem cell transplantation was followed by relapse in every patient, and brentuximab vedotin exposure varied. This specimen consisted of peripheral blood mononuclear cells (PBMCs), obtained before the second cycle of nivolumab. These receptors were taken from a human donor with classical Hodgkin lymphoma.

This chain joins TRBV30 and TRBJ2-1; D gene uncertain. The CDR3 extends over 13 amino acids. V was pared by 2 bases and J by 1 base, with 6 bases between. The V gene's germline CDR1 is GTSNPN and CDR2 SVGIG (reference sequence). CDR3 region: CAWSWQSYNEQFF. CDR3 sequence (DNA): TGTGCCTGGAGTTGGCAGTCCTACAATGAGCAGTTCTTC.

This chain joins TRBV28 and TRBJ2-5; TRBD2 might be the D (8 bases). Trimming pared 6 bases from V and 11 bases from J, leaving 19 bases between. Per the germline V gene, CDR1 is MDHEN and CDR2 is SYDVKM. CDR3 length equals 13 residues. For the CDR3, the DNA is TGTGCCAGCAGAAGCGGGGGACAGCGTGGTCAGTACTTC. Protein product: CASRSGGQRGQYF.

This clone was observed a handful of times. The chain couples TRBV13 to TRBJ2-7; TRBD1 matches 7 bases. The CDR3 is made up of 16 amino acids. In germline, CDR1 is PRHDT, CDR2 FYEKMQ (reference sequence). The V gene end was trimmed by 5 bases and the J gene end by 3 bases; junction bases not matched to a gene: 13. This CDR3 reads CASSKLRTGQIYEQYF. The CDR3 DNA is TGTGCCAGCAGCAAGCTTCGCACGGGACAGATCTACGAGCAGTACTTC.

This chain connects TRBV7-8 to TRBJ2-7, with D maybe TRBD1 (8 bases). CDR3 length: 16 amino acids. Between the trimmed V and J ends, which lost 1 base and 5 bases, there was a span of 18 bases. Germline assignment: CDR1 SGHVS and CDR2 FQNEAQ. The CDR3 bases are TGTGCCAGCAGCTTAGGTCGCAGGACAGGGAGGGACGAGCAGTACTTC. It yields the protein CASSLGRRTGRDEQYF.

This clone was observed a handful of times. The rearrangement uses TRBV6-6 and TRBJ2-2; the D is unclear. The germline V gene has CDR1 MNHNY and CDR2 SVGAGI (reference sequence). V lost 8 bases, J lost 5 bases, and 6 bases lay in between. The CDR3 has 11 amino acids. The CDR3 bases are TGTGCCAGCTGGTGGACCGGGGAGCTGTTTTTT. Translated, it gives CASWWTGELFF.

This clone was seen a handful of times. The CDR3 spells CASSRGGGSVNEQYF. Written as DNA, the CDR3 is TGCGCCAGCAGCCGGGGGGGAGGGTCTGTCAACGAGCAGTACTTC. This chain links TRBV4-3 with TRBJ2-7; 7 bases agree with TRBD2. V trimming: 4 bases; J trimming: 5 bases; junction bases outside the gene matches: 11. Germline loops: CDR1 LGHNA, CDR2 YSLEER. This CDR3 has 15 amino acids.

The genes are TRBV19 and TRBJ2-1; 10 nucleotides line up with TRBD1. Germline assignment: CDR1 LNHDA and CDR2 SQIVND (reference sequence). V was clipped by 4 bases and J by 7 bases; unmatched bases: 7. CDR3 length: 15 amino acids. The CDR3 region is CASSTRQGAINEQFF. Here the CDR3 DNA reads TGTGCCAGTAGTACCCGACAGGGGGCGATTAATGAGCAGTTCTTC. Full variable domain (missing parts from reference TRBV19 and TRBJ2-1): DGGITQSPKYLFRKEGQNVTLSCEQNLNHDAMYWYRQDPGQGLRLIYYSQIVNDFQKGDIAEGYSVSREKKESFPLTVTSAQKNPTAFYLCASSTRQGAINEQFFGPGTRLTVL.

V gene TRBV11-2 combines with J gene TRBJ1-5; maybe TRBD1 (5 bases). The CDR3 is made up of 13 amino acids. Germline assignment: CDR1 SGHAT and CDR2 FQNNGV. V shed 3 bases and J shed 4 bases, with 7 bases lying between them. CDR3 loop: CASSFRDNQPQHF. For the CDR3, the DNA is TGTGCCAGCAGCTTCAGGGATAATCAGCCCCAGCATTTT.

Sample share makes this clone medium-sized. The V gene is TRBV7-6, the J gene TRBJ2-1, with D tentatively TRBD1 or TRBD2 (5 bases each). The CDR3 contains 15 residues. Germline V gives CDR1 SGHVS, CDR2 FNYEAQ. The ends were cut back, 5 bases at V and 5 bases at J, with 16 bases in the middle. DNA for the CDR3: TGTGCCAGCAGCCCCGTCTTTGGGGGAAACAATGAGCAGTTCTTC. It encodes CASSPVFGGNNEQFF.

The V call is TRBV2, the J call TRBJ1-1, with D unresolved. The length of the CDR3 is 13 residues. CDR1 SNHLY and CDR2 FYNNEI come from the germline V gene. Trimming took off 4 bases at V and 0 bases at J, with 6 bases between the two ends. CDR3 protein: CASSGYVNTEAFF. DNA of the CDR3: TGTGCCAGCAGTGGGTACGTGAACACTGAAGCTTTCTTT.

This clone was found a few times. The gene calls are TRBV4-3 and TRBJ1-6, with D possibly being TRBD1 (6 bases). Germline CDR1 and CDR2: LGHNA and YSLEER. Trimming left V 0 bases short and J 14 bases short, with 17 bases between. This CDR3 region has 15 residues. Here the CDR3 reads CASSQDRGGWGTLHF. DNA for the CDR3: TGCGCCAGCAGCCAAGATCGAGGGGGGTGGGGTACCCTCCACTTT.

This clone was detected a few times. The chain has TRBV11-3 and TRBJ2-1; D gene unclear. Deletions cut 2 bases from V and 9 bases from J, with 8 bases between. Germline assignment: CDR1 SGHNT and CDR2 YENEEA. The CDR3 has 12 residues. The chain's CDR3 is CASSLQDGEQFF. In DNA, the CDR3 is TGTGCCAGCAGCTTACAAGACGGTGAGCAGTTCTTC.

The chain carries TRBV15 and TRBJ1-6, with 12 bases fitting TRBD1. CDR1 LNHNV and CDR2 YYDKDF come from the germline V gene (reference sequence). CDR3 length: 17 residues. J was trimmed by 8 bases and V by 4 bases; bases with no gene match: 9. CDR3 amino acids: CATSNWDRGPSDSPLHF. In DNA, the CDR3 is TGTGCCACCAGCAATTGGGACAGGGGGCCTTCCGATTCACCCCTCCACTTT. The full variable domain, rest sourced from reference TRBV15 and TRBJ1-6, is DAMVIQNPRYQVTQFGKPVTLSCSQTLNHNVMYWYQQKSSQAPKLLFHYYDKDFNNEADTPDNFQSRRPNTSFCFLDIRSPGLGDTAMYLCATSNWDRGPSDSPLHFGNGTRLTVT.

This rearrangement joins TRBV7-6 to TRBJ2-6; no definite D call. Germline V gene data show CDR1 as SGHVS and CDR2 as FNYEAQ. The CDR3 is 13 residues long. The V and J ends lost 10 bases and 0 bases respectively, with 7 bases between them. The CDR3: CATRDSGANVLTF. DNA of the CDR3: TGTGCCACCCGCGACTCTGGGGCCAACGTCCTGACTTTC.

The V gene is TRBV5-6, the J gene TRBJ2-7; either TRBD1 or TRBD2 may fit D (6 bases each). Trimming left V 4 bases short and J 2 bases short, with 16 bases between. This CDR3 comprises 15 residues. Germline assignment: CDR1 SGHDT and CDR2 YYEEEE. CDR3 sequence: CASSHGPGAAYEQYF. The DNA for the CDR3 is TGTGCCAGCAGCCACGGCCCGGGGGCGGCCTACGAGCAGTACTTC. Variable domain in full (rest from reference TRBV5-6 and TRBJ2-7): DAGVTQSPTHLIKTRGQQVTLRCSPKSGHDTVSWYQQALGQGPQFIFQYYEEEERQRGNFPDRFSGHQFPNYSSELNVNALLLGDSALYLCASSHGPGAAYEQYFGPGTRLTVT.